This TCR beta chain comes out of a study of T cell responses to AZD1222 COVID-19 vaccine. Study-wide findings and caveats: In the spike-specific TCR repertoire, nearly half reportedly target unmutated variant regions.

Method: immunoSEQ multiplex PCR; TCRdb's copy keeps in-frame clones and lacks some. The data contain 100,000 to 150,000 clones, 89% of them singletons. The CDR3 contains 18 residues. CDR1 and CDR2 from the germline V gene are SEHNR and FQNEAQ (reference sequence). With regard to this clone: Its matching antigen is unknown. One end of the junction does not line up with germline, which may come from a read error.

This TCR was recovered from an adult in good health. The sequences come from peripheral blood, collected on day 0 of AZD1222 vaccination. The chain uses TRBV7-9 and TRBJ2-1, with D perhaps assigned TRBD1 or TRBD2 (6 bases each). The CDR3 loop is CTSSLSSEGGLFRNEQFF. CDR3 bases: TGTACCAGCAGCCTTTCCAGTGAAGGGGGGCTGTTCCGCAATGAGCAGTTCTTC.